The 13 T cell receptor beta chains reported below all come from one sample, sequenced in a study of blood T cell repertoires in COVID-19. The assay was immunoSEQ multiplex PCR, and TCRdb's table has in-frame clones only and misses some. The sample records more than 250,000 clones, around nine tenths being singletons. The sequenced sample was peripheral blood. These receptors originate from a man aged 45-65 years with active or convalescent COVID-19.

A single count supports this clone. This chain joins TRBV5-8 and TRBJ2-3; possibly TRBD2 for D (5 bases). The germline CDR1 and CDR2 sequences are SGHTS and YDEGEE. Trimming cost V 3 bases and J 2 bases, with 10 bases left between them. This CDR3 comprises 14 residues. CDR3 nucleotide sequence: TGTGCCAGCAGCTCCGGACTCTACACAGATACGCAGTATTTT. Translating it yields CASSSGLYTDTQYF. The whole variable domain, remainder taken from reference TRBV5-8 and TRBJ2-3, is EAGVTQSPTHLIKTRGQQATLRCSPISGHTSVYWYQQALGLGLQFLLWYDEGEERNRGNFPPRFSGRQFPNYSSELNVNALELEDSALYLCASSSGLYTDTQYFGPGTRLTVL.

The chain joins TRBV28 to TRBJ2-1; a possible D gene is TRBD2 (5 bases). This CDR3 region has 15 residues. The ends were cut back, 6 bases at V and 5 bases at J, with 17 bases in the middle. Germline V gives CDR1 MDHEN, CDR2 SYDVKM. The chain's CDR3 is CASSYPGSTNNEQFF. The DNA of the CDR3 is TGTGCCAGCAGCTACCCGGGATCCACAAACAATGAGCAGTTCTTC.

DNA for the CDR3: TGTGCCAGCAGCTTAGTGACGGGAGGATCCTACGAGCAGTACTTC. It is translated as CASSLVTGGSYEQYF. This chain uses TRBV7-2 with TRBJ2-7; 7 nucleotides match TRBD2. The trim removed 1 base at V and 1 base at J, leaving 4 bases unmatched. Germline CDR1 SGHTA, CDR2 FQGNSA. This CDR3 is built from 15 residues.

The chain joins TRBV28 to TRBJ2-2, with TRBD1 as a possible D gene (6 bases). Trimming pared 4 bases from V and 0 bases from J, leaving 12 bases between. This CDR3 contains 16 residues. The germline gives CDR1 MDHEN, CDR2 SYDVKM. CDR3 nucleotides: TGTGCCAGCAGTTCAGGGGCCATAACGAACACCGGGGAGCTGTTTTTT. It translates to CASSSGAITNTGELFF.

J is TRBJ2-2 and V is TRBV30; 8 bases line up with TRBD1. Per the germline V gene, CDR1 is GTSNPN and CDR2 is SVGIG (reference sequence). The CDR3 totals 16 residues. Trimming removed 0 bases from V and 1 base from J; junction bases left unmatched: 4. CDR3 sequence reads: CAWSVFGTGNTGELFF. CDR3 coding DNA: TGTGCCTGGAGTGTATTTGGGACAGGGAACACCGGGGAGCTGTTTTTT.

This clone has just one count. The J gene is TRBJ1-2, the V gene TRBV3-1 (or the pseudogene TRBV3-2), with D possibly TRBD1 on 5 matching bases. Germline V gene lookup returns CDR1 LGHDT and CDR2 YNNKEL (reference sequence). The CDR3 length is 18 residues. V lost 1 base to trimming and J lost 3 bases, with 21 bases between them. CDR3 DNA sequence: TGTGCCAGCAGCCAAGGGTACCCGTCGTCCGACAGACACTATGGCTACACCTTC. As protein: CASSQGYPSSDRHYGYTF.

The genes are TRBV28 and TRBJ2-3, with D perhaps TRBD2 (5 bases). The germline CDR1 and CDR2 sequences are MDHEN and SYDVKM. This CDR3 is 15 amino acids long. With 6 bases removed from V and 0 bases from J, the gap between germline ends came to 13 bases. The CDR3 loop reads CASRGRGWSTDTQYF. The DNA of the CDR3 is TGTGCCAGCAGAGGCCGGGGTTGGAGCACAGATACGCAGTATTTT. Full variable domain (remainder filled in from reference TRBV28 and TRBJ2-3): DVKVTQSSRYLVKRTGEKVFLECVQDMDHENMFWYRQDPGLGLRLIYFSYDVKMKEKGDIPEGYSVSREKKERFSLILESASTNQTSMYLCASRGRGWSTDTQYFGPGTRLTVL.

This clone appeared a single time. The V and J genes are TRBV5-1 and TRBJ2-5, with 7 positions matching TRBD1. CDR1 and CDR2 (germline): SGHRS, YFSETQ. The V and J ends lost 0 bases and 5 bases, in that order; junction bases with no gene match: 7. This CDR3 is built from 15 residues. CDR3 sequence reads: CASSLGITGVETQYF. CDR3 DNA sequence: TGCGCCAGCAGCTTGGGGATTACAGGGGTTGAGACCCAGTACTTC.

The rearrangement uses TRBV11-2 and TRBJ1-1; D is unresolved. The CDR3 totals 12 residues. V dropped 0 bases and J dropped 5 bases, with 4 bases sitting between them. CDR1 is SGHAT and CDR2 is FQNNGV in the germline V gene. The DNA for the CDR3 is TGTGCCAGCAGCTTAGATTTAACTGAAGCTTTCTTT. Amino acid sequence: CASSLDLTEAFF.

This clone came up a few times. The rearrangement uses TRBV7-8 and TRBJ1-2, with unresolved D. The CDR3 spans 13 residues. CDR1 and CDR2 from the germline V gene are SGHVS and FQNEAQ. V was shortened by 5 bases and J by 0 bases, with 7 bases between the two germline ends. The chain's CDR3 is CASSGQANYGYTF. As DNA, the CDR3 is TGTGCCAGCAGCGGGCAGGCTAACTATGGCTACACCTTC.

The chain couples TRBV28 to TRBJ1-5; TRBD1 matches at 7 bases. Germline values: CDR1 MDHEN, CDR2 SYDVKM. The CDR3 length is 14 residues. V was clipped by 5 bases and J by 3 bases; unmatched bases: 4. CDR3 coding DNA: TGTGCCAGCAGTCTGGGACAGAACAATCAGCCCCAGCATTTT. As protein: CASSLGQNNQPQHF.

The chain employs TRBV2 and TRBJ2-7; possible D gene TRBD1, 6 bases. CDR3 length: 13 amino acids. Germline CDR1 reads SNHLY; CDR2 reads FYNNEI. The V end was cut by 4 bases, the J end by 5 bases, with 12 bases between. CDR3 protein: CASSAYRDHEQYF. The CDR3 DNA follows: TGTGCCAGCAGTGCCTACAGGGACCACGAGCAGTACTTC.

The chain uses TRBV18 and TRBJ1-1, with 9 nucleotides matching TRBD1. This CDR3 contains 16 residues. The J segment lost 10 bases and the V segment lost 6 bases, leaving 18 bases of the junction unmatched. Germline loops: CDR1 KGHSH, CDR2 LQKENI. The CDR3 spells CASSPPGQGQFTAAFF. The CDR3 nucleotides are TGTGCCAGCTCCCCTCCGGGACAGGGACAGTTTACGGCAGCTTTCTTT.